This T cell receptor beta chain was captured by sequencing in a study of blood T cell repertoires in COVID-19. Overall study context: The cDNA or gDNA used as material had been derived from T cells, B-cell-depleted T cells, or PBMCs.

V gave up 4 bases and J gave up 1 base, with 20 bases separating them. The germline V gene encodes CDR1 SGDLS and CDR2 YYNGEE. The CDR3 totals 17 residues. Patients of the Seattle cohort, enrolled during active infection, were followed longitudinally. Methods used by the authors: Researchers report that nucleated cell counts were estimated from reference gene primer amplification. Using immunoSEQ multiplex PCR, the repertoire was profiled, and TCRdb retains in-frame clones only, with some absent. V and J calls and clone size are those listed in that table; D and trimming were worked out from the DNA. The table lists about 200,000 clones, roughly 94% of them singletons.

The chain has TRBV9 and TRBJ1-1; tentatively, D is TRBD1 (5 bases). Sample: peripheral blood. The sequence was collected from a man younger than 45 with COVID-19, enrolled during active disease. CDR3 DNA sequence: TGTGCCAGCAGCATACTTAAAGCGGGGGTAAGGAACACTGAAGCTTTCTTT. Protein product: CASSILKAGVRNTEAFF.